This entry features one T cell receptor (beta chain) sequence. One end of the junction does not line up with germline, which may come from a read error. The source of the sample is a study of blood T cell repertoires in COVID-19. This CDR3 is built from 15 residues. Germline values: CDR1 SSHAT, CDR2 FNYEAQ (reference sequence). Profiled with immunoSEQ multiplex PCR; TCRdb holds only in-frame clones, not every one. The sample comprises 65,000 to 100,000 clones, roughly 80% of which are singletons, and around 16% rests with the top ten. This clonotype was sampled from a woman older than 75 with acute or convalescent COVID-19. The gene calls are TRBV7-7 and TRBJ2-2, with 7 nucleotides matching TRBD1. The specimen sequenced was peripheral blood. In nucleotides, the CDR3 is TGTGCTAGCAGCTCGGGATCAGGGGGCACCGGGGAGCTGTTTTTT. Translating it yields CASSSGSGGTGELFF.